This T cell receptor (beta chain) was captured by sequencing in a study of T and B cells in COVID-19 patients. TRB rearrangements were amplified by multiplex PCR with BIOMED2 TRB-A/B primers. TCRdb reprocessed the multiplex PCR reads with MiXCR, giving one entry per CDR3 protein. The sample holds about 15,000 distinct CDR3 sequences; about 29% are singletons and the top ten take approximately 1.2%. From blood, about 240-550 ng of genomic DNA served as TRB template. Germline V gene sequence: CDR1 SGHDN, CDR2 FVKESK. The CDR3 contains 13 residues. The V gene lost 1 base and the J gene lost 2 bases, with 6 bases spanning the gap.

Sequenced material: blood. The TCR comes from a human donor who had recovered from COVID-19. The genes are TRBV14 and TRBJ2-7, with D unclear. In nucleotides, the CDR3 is TGTGCCAGCAGCCAAGTAGGCCCCTACGAGCAGTACTTC. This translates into CASSQVGPYEQYF.